A single sample is the source of the 17 T cell receptor beta chains below, sequenced in a study of memory CD4+ T cells and cytomegalovirus serostatus. Single viable CD3+CD4+CD8-CD45RO+ cells were sorted as the memory CD4+ T cells. Data came from immunoSEQ multiplex PCR; TCRdb stores just in-frame clones and leaves some out. The repertoire holds just under 65,000 clones, with approximately 77% as singletons. The specimen sequenced was memory CD4+ T cells from blood. The receptor source for this set is an adult in good health and CMV-seronegative.

The V gene is TRBV5-6, the J gene TRBJ1-1; D remains unclear. CDR1 is SGHDT, CDR2 YYEEEE, per germline. The CDR3 runs 16 residues. Trimming shortened V by 2 bases and J by 1 base, and 15 bases separated the two germline ends. The CDR3 here is CASSLGGGTANTEAFF. The CDR3 DNA sequence: TGTGCCAGCAGCTTAGGAGGCGGAACCGCGAACACTGAAGCTTTCTTT.

The chain links TRBV5-1 to TRBJ2-3; D gene uncertain. This CDR3 region has 12 residues. The V and J ends lost 4 bases and 4 bases respectively, with 7 bases between them. The germline V gene has CDR1 SGHRS and CDR2 YFSETQ. CDR3 protein: CASSQPSDTQYF. The CDR3 nucleotides read TGCGCCAGCAGCCAACCGTCAGATACGCAGTATTTT. Full variable domain (rest looked up from reference TRBV5-1 and TRBJ2-3): KAGVTQTPRYLIKTRGQQVTLSCSPISGHRSVSWYQQTPGQGLQFLFEYFSETQRNKGNFPGRFSGRQFSNSRSEMNVSTLELGDSALYLCASSQPSDTQYFGPGTRLTVL.

The chain has TRBV9 and TRBJ1-1; D not resolved. Per the germline V gene, CDR1 is SGDLS and CDR2 is YYNGEE. V was trimmed by 1 base and J by 3 bases, leaving 16 bases between them. There are 16 residues in the CDR3. For the CDR3, the DNA is TGTGCCAGCAGCGTACAGGACGCCGTTACCCACACTGAAGCTTTCTTT. The encoded protein is CASSVQDAVTHTEAFF.

V gene TRBV5-4 combines with J gene TRBJ2-2; D gene ambiguous. The CDR3 runs to 15 residues. CDR1 SGHNT and CDR2 YYREEE come from the germline V gene (reference sequence). The V end was cut by 0 bases, the J end by 0 bases, with 6 bases between. As DNA, the CDR3 is TGTGCCAGCAGCTTGGGATTCGCGAACACCGGGGAGCTGTTTTTT. Translated: CASSLGFANTGELFF.

This clone was detected only once. The chain has TRBV19 and TRBJ2-7; TRBD2 matches at 7 bases. The germline gives CDR1 LNHDA, CDR2 SQIVND (reference sequence). The CDR3 is 12 amino acids. DNA of the CDR3: TGTGCTACAAATAGCGGGTACGGCGAGCAGTACTTC. Protein product: CATNSGYGEQYF.

The J gene is TRBJ1-4, the V gene TRBV28; D is perhaps TRBD1 (5 bases). Trimming left V 5 bases short and J 0 bases short, with 10 bases between. CDR1 is MDHEN and CDR2 is SYDVKM in the germline V gene. There are 15 residues in the CDR3. The CDR3 region has the DNA TGTGCCAGCAGTAGTCGGGGGTCAACTAATGAAAAACTGTTTTTT. Its translation is CASSSRGSTNEKLFF.

This clone appeared a few times. V usage is TRBV5-1 and J usage is TRBJ1-1; 7 bases line up with TRBD1. The junction had 5 bases not matched to a gene; V was cut back by 5 bases and J by 7 bases. Per the germline V gene, CDR1 is SGHRS and CDR2 is YFSETQ. The CDR3 is made up of 12 amino acids. The CDR3 DNA is TGCGCCAGCAGTCGGGACAGTATTGAAGCTTTCTTT. Translation: CASSRDSIEAFF.

This chain links TRBV5-4 with TRBJ1-2, with 7 bases that match TRBD1. The germline CDR1 and CDR2 sequences are SGHNT and YYREEE (reference sequence). J lost 4 bases, V lost 2 bases, and 2 bases had no gene match. The CDR3 is 13 residues long. The DNA for the CDR3 is TGTGCCAGCAGCTTCGACAGGGTCTATGGCTACACCTTC. It is translated as CASSFDRVYGYTF.

This clone was seen once. The V and J genes are TRBV5-4 and TRBJ2-7; 8 bases agree with TRBD2. The CDR3 totals 15 residues. Germline CDR1 is SGHNT and CDR2 is YYREEE (reference sequence). Unmatched junction bases numbered 3, after V lost 0 bases and J lost 1 base. CDR3: CASSLVSGVSYEQYF. The CDR3 bases are TGTGCCAGCAGCTTGGTTAGCGGGGTTTCCTACGAGCAGTACTTC.

The V gene is TRBV18, the J gene TRBJ1-1; D remains unclear. V lost 4 bases and J lost 0, with 9 bases in between. CDR1 is KGHSH, CDR2 LQKENI, per germline. The CDR3 sequence is 14 residues long. The CDR3 region has the DNA TGTGCCAGCTCACAGGAGCGCATGAACACTGAAGCTTTCTTT. It yields the protein CASSQERMNTEAFF.

The chain has TRBV7-6 and TRBJ2-6, with D perhaps matching TRBD2 (5 bases). Trimming stripped 1 base from V and 0 bases from J, with 10 bases between. Per germline, CDR1 SGHVS and CDR2 FNYEAQ. The CDR3 covers 17 residues. The CDR3: CASSLEVGNSGANVLTF. CDR3 nucleotide sequence: TGTGCCAGCAGCTTAGAGGTCGGGAACTCTGGGGCCAACGTCCTGACTTTC.

The chain uses TRBV7-9 and TRBJ2-7; TRBD2 matches 7 bases. There are 13 residues in the CDR3. V lost 0 bases and J lost 11; bases outside the gene matches: 7. The V gene's germline CDR1 is SEHNR and CDR2 FQNEAQ (reference sequence). CDR3 sequence: CASSLAEGGREYF. In DNA, the CDR3 is TGTGCCAGCAGCTTAGCTGAAGGTGGGAGGGAGTACTTC.

The gene calls are TRBV4-2 and TRBJ2-5; 9 bases agree with TRBD1. CDR1 and CDR2 (germline): LGHNA, YNFKEQ. V was clipped by 3 bases and J by 5 bases; unmatched bases: 4. The CDR3 extends over 14 amino acids. The CDR3 region has the DNA TGTGCCAGCAGCCAGTCTGACAGGGGGGAGACCCAGTACTTC. This encodes CASSQSDRGETQYF.

The chain combines TRBV28 with TRBJ1-5; TRBD1 might be the D (5 bases). The ends were cut back, 6 bases at V and 4 bases at J, with 7 bases in the middle. From germline, CDR1 is MDHEN and CDR2 SYDVKM. The CDR3 length is 12 residues. The CDR3 sequence: CASRYRNQPQHF. CDR3 in DNA: TGTGCCAGCAGGTACAGGAATCAGCCCCAGCATTTT.

The chain combines TRBV5-1 with TRBJ2-7, with 10 bases aligning to TRBD2. The CDR3 extends over 16 amino acids. The germline CDR1 and CDR2 sequences are SGHRS and YFSETQ. J was trimmed by 4 bases and V by 0 bases; bases with no gene match: 7. The CDR3: CASSLGLAGVKYEQYF. In DNA form, the CDR3 reads TGCGCCAGCAGCTTGGGTCTAGCGGGAGTCAAGTACGAGCAGTACTTC.

A few counts support this clone. This chain links TRBV19 with TRBJ1-1; no definite D call. The CDR3 sequence is 15 residues long. Germline CDR1 LNHDA, CDR2 SQIVND (reference sequence). The V end was cut by 2 bases, the J end by 0 bases, with 10 bases between. The CDR3 protein is CASSISQQMNTEAFF. For the CDR3, the DNA is TGTGCCAGTAGTATATCACAGCAGATGAACACTGAAGCTTTCTTT. Full variable domain (missing parts from reference TRBV19 and TRBJ1-1): DGGITQSPKYLFRKEGQNVTLSCEQNLNHDAMYWYRQDPGQGLRLIYYSQIVNDFQKGDIAEGYSVSREKKESFPLTVTSAQKNPTAFYLCASSISQQMNTEAFFGQGTRLTVV.

The chain combines TRBV7-6 with TRBJ1-4; 9 nucleotides line up with TRBD1. The CDR3 sequence is 15 residues long. With V trimmed by 0 bases and J by 8 bases, 4 bases remained unmatched. The germline V gene has CDR1 SGHVS and CDR2 FNYEAQ. The CDR3 loop reads CASSLAGTGKEKLFF. CDR3 sequence (DNA): TGTGCCAGCAGCTTAGCCGGGACAGGGAAGGAAAAACTGTTTTTT. The full variable domain, with the rest looked up from reference TRBV7-6 and TRBJ1-4, is GAGVSQSPRYKVTKRGQDVALRCDPISGHVSLYWYRQALGQGPEFLTYFNYEAQQDKSGLPNDRFSAERPEGSISTLTIQRTEQRDSAMYRCASSLAGTGKEKLFFGSGTQLSVL.